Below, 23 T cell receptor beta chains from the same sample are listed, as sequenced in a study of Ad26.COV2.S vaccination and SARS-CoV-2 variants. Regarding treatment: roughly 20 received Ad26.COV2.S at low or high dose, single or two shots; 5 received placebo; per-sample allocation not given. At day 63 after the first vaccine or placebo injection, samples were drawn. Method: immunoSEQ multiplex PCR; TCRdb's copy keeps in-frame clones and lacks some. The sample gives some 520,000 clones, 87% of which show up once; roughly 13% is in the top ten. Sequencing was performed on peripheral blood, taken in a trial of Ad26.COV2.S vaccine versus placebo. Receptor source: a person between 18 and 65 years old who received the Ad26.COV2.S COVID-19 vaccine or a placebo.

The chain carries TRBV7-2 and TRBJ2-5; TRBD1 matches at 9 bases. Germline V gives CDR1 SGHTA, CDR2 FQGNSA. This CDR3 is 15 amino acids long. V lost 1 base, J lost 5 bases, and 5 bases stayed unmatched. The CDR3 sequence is CASSLGQGGMETQYF. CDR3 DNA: TGTGCCAGCAGCTTAGGACAGGGGGGGATGGAGACCCAGTACTTC.

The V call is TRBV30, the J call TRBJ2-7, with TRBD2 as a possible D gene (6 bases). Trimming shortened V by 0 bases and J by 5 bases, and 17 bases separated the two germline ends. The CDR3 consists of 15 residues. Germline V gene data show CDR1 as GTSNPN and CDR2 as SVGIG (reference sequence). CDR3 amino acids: CAWSVLSQGGNEQYF. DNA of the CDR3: TGTGCCTGGAGTGTACTTAGTCAGGGAGGCAACGAGCAGTACTTC.

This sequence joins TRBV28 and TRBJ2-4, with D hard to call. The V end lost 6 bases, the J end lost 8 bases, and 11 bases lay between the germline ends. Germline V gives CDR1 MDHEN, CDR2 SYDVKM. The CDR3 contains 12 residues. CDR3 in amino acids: CASSSGSHIQYF. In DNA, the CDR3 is TGTGCCAGCAGCTCAGGCTCGCACATTCAGTACTTC.

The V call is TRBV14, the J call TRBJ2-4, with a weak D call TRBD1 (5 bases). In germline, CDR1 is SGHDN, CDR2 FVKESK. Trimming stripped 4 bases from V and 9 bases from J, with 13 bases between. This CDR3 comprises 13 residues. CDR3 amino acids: CASSRVRDSIQYF. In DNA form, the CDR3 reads TGTGCCAGCAGCCGCGTTAGAGACAGCATTCAGTACTTC.

The CDR3 sequence is CASSSPGAGETQYF. The CDR3 nucleotides are TGTGCCAGCAGCTCCCCAGGGGCCGGGGAGACCCAGTACTTC. The rearrangement joins TRBV7-2 to TRBJ2-5, with a weak D call TRBD1 (6 bases). Trimming took 4 bases from V and 5 from J, leaving 14 bases between them. From germline, CDR1 is SGHTA and CDR2 FQGNSA. This CDR3 has 14 residues.

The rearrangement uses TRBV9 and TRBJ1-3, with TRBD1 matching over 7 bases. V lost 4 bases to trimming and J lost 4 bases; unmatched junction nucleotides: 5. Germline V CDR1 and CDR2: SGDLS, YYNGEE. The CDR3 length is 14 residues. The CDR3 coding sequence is TGTGCCAGCAGCACAACAGGGGTCGGAAACACCATATATTTT. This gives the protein CASSTTGVGNTIYF.

The DNA of the CDR3 is TGTGCCAGCAGTTCACGGGACAGGGGAGAGAATCAGCCCCAGCATTTT. Translated: CASSSRDRGENQPQHF. The chain uses TRBV28 and TRBJ1-5; the match to TRBD1 covers 10 bases. J gave up 4 bases and V 4 bases, and 7 bases lay outside the gene matches. CDR3 length: 16 amino acids. Germline-derived CDR1 and CDR2 are MDHEN and SYDVKM.

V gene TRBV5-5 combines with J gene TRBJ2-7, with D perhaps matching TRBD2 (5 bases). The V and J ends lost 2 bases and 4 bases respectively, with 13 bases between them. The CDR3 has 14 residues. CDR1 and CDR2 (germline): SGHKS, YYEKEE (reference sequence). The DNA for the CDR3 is TGTGCCAGCAGCTTCCGGGGAACTGCTTACGAGCAGTACTTC. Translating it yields CASSFRGTAYEQYF.

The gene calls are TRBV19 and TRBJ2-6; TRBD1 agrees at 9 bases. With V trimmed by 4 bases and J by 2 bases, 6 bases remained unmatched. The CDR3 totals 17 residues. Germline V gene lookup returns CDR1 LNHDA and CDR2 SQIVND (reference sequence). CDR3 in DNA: TGTGCCAGTAGTACTCTCGGGACAGGGACTGGGGCCAACGTCCTGACTTTC. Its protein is CASSTLGTGTGANVLTF.

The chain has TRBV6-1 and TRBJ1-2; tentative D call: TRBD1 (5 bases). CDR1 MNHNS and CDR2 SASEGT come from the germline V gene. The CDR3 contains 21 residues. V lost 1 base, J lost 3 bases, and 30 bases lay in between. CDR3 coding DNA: TGTGCCAGCAGTGAAGTACGGGGGAACAGGACGCCTACTTTTGGGGACTATGGCTACACCTTC. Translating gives CASSEVRGNRTPTFGDYGYTF.

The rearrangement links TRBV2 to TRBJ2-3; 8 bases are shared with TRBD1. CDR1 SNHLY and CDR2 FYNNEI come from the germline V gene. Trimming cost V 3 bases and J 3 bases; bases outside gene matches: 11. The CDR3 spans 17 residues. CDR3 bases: TGTGCCAGCAGTGAGCAGGGGGCAGGATGGTGGACAGATACGCAGTATTTT. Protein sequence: CASSEQGAGWWTDTQYF.

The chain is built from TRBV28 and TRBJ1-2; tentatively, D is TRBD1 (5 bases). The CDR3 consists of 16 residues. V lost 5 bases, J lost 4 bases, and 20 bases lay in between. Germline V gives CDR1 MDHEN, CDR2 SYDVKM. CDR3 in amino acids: CASSATSGPYGYGYTF. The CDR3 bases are TGTGCCAGCAGTGCCACCTCAGGGCCGTACGGCTATGGCTACACCTTC.

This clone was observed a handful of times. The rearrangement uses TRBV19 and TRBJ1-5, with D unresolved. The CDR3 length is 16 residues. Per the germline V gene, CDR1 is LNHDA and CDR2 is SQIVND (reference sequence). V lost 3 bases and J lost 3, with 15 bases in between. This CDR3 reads CASSISVLHPNQPQHF. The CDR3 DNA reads TGTGCCAGTAGTATTTCGGTCCTCCACCCCAATCAGCCCCAGCATTTT.

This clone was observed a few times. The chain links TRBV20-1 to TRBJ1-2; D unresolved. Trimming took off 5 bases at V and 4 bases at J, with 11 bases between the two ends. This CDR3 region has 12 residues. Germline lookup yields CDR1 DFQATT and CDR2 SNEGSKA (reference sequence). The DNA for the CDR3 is TGCAGTGCTCGTGACGGCCTCTATGGCTACACCTTC. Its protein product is CSARDGLYGYTF.

The CDR3 sequence: CAWRAGGPAEAFF. The CDR3, as DNA: TGTGCCTGGAGAGCAGGGGGCCCGGCTGAAGCTTTCTTT. The chain employs TRBV30 and TRBJ1-1, with 8 positions matching TRBD1. The CDR3 has 13 amino acids. J gave up 6 bases and V 3 bases, and 6 bases lay outside the gene matches. From germline, CDR1 is GTSNPN and CDR2 SVGIG (reference sequence).

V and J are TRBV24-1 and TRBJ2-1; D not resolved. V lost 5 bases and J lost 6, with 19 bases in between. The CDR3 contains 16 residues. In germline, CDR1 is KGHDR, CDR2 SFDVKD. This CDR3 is CATSARWGMFGNEQFF. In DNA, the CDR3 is TGTGCCACCAGTGCCCGGTGGGGAATGTTTGGCAATGAGCAGTTCTTC.

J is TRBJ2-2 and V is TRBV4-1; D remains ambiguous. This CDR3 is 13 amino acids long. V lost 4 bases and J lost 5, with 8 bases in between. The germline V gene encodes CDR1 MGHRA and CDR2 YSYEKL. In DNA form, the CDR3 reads TGCGCCAGCAGCCCCCGTCGGACCGGGGAGCTGTTTTTT. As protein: CASSPRRTGELFF.

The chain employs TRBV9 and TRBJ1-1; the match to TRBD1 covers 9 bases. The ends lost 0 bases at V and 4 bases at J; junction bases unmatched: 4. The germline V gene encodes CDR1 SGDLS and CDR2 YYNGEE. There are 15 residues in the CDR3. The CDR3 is CASSVVGQGSTEAFF. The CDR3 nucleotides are TGTGCCAGCAGCGTAGTCGGACAGGGGAGCACTGAAGCTTTCTTT.

In DNA, the CDR3 is TGTGCCACCAGTGACCCCGACAGGGGAGATTACAATGAGCAGTTCTTC. Amino acids: CATSDPDRGDYNEQFF. V is TRBV24-1 and J is TRBJ2-1, with 8 bases lining up with TRBD1. The length of the CDR3 is 16 residues. V trimming: 4 bases; J trimming: 4 bases; junction bases outside the gene matches: 8. The germline gives CDR1 KGHDR, CDR2 SFDVKD.

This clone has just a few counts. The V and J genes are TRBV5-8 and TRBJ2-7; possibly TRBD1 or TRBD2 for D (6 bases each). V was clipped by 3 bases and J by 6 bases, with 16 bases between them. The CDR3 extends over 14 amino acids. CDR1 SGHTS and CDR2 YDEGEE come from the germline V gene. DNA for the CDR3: TGTGCCAGCAGCTGGGGGGCAGGGTACGGCGAGCAGTACTTC. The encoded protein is CASSWGAGYGEQYF.

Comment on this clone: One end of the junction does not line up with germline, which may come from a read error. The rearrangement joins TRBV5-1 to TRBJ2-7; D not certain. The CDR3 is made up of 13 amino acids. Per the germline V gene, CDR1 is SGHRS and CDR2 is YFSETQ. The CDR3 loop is CASSLGRSSEQYF. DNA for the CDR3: TGCGCCAGCAGCTTGGGCCGATCCTCCGAGCAGTACTTC.

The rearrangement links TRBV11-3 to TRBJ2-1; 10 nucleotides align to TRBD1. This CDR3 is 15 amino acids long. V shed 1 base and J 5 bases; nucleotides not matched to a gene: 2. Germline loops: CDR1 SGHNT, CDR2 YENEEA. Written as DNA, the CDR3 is TGTGCCAGCAGCTTAGGGGACAGGGGCCACAATGAGCAGTTCTTC. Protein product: CASSLGDRGHNEQFF.

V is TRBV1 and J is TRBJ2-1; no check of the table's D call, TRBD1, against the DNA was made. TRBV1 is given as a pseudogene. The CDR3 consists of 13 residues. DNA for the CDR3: TGCACCAGCAGCCAAGACCCCAGGACAAGACAGTTCTTC. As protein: CTSSQDPRTRQFF.